These T cell receptor beta chains were read from a single sample in a study of CD4 T cells in relation to SARS-CoV-2 and coronaviruses. Repertoires were generated with immunoSEQ multiplex PCR, while TCRdb's copy carries only in-frame clones and drops some. The table shows about 36,000 clones, with around 77% occurring only once. Which antigens these TCRs recognize remains unknown. The sequenced material came from memory CD4+ T cells from PBMCs, cultured in vitro. These receptors were collected from an adult with COVID-19. CDR3s include the opening cysteine and the closing phenylalanine or tryptophan. D genes are given only for firm matches. Size is omitted from some rows. Given values are once, few, many or a class for expanded clones.

clone_size	v_call	d_call	j_call	cdr3_aa	cdr3_nt
once	TRBV7-9	NA	TRBJ1-1	CASNLGGRAGQNTEAFF	TGTGCCAGCAACTTAGGGGGTAGGGCAGGCCAGAACACTGAAGCTTTCTTT
NA	TRBV12-3/TRBV12-4	NA	TRBJ1-1	CASSWANTEAFF	TGTGCCAGCAGTTGGGCAAACACTGAAGCTTTCTTT
NA	TRBV28	NA	TRBJ1-5	CASSPTGPQHF	TGTGCCAGCAGTCCAACTGGGCCCCAGCATTTT
NA	TRBV15	TRBD2	TRBJ2-5	CATSSAGGRETQYF	TGTGCCACCAGTTCGGCGGGGGGCCGAGAGACCCAGTACTTC
NA	TRBV11-2	TRBD1	TRBJ1-1	CASSLPQRGTGVRTEAFF	TGTGCCAGCAGCTTACCGCAAAGGGGGACAGGAGTGCGGACTGAAGCTTTCTTT
NA	TRBV2	NA	TRBJ1-4	CASSEVGNILYEKLFF	TGTGCCAGCAGTGAAGTAGGGAATATTCTTTATGAAAAACTGTTTTTT
NA	TRBV28	NA	TRBJ2-1	CASSLSAGPKGEQFF	TGTGCCAGCAGTTTATCGGCAGGCCCTAAGGGTGAGCAGTTCTTC
NA	TRBV30	NA	TRBJ1-4	CTARGAHEKLFF	TGTACCGCCCGGGGGGCCCATGAAAAACTGTTTTTT
NA	TRBV5-1	TRBD1	TRBJ2-7	CASSALPGQIEQYF	TGCGCCAGCAGCGCCTTGCCGGGACAGATTGAGCAGTACTTC
NA	TRBV5-1	NA	TRBJ1-1	CASSLEGFEAFF	TGCGCCAGCAGCTTGGAGGGCTTTGAAGCTTTCTTT
NA	TRBV11-3	NA	TRBJ1-1	CASSENRNTEAFF	TGTGCCAGCAGCGAAAACCGGAACACTGAAGCTTTCTTT
few	TRBV2	TRBD2	TRBJ2-3	CASRSSSGVTDTQYF	TGTGCCAGCAGAAGCTCCAGCGGGGTCACAGATACGCAGTATTTT
NA	TRBV28	NA	TRBJ1-2	CASTDSSSNYGYTF	TGTGCCAGCACGGACAGTTCGAGTAACTATGGCTACACCTTC
NA	TRBV28	NA	TRBJ2-5	CASSLGVEGGETQYF	TGTGCCAGCAGTTTAGGAGTCGAGGGTGGAGAGACCCAGTACTTC
once	TRBV29-1	NA	TRBJ2-1	CSVEKSGVFYDYNEQFF	TGCAGCGTTGAAAAGAGTGGCGTTTTCTACGATTACAATGAGCAGTTCTTC
NA	TRBV7-2	TRBD2	TRBJ2-1	CASSLRAGVNYNEQFF	TGTGCCAGCAGCTTAAGGGCGGGAGTCAACTACAATGAGCAGTTCTTC
NA	TRBV6-1	NA	TRBJ2-7	CASSEEVIYEQYF	TGTGCCAGCAGTGAAGAAGTTATCTACGAGCAGTACTTC
few	TRBV7-2	NA	TRBJ2-1	CASSAGLPNEQFF	TGTGCCAGCAGCGCGGGACTGCCCAATGAGCAGTTCTTC
NA	TRBV7-3	NA	TRBJ2-1	CASSYREGGEQFF	TGTGCCAGCAGCTACCGGGAAGGTGGTGAGCAGTTCTTC
NA	TRBV2	NA	TRBJ2-1	CASSDSADIYNEQFF	TGTGCCAGCAGTGACTCAGCGGATATTTACAATGAGCAGTTCTTC
NA	TRBV4-3	NA	TRBJ2-5	CASSQDHGETQYF	TGCGCCAGCAGCCAAGATCATGGGGAGACCCAGTACTTC
NA	TRBV12-3/TRBV12-4	NA	TRBJ2-3	CASSLAGGDTQYF	TGTGCCAGCAGTTTAGCGGGGGGAGATACGCAGTATTTT
NA	TRBV15	NA	TRBJ1-4	CATSRRTENEKLFF	TGTGCCACCAGCAGACGGACAGAGAATGAAAAACTGTTTTTT
NA	TRBV28	NA	TRBJ2-1	CASRARARSGNEQFF	TGTGCCAGCAGAGCGCGGGCCCGGTCTGGCAATGAGCAGTTCTTC
NA	TRBV12-5	NA	TRBJ2-5	CASSGSQETQYF	TGTGCTAGTTCAGGATCCCAAGAGACCCAGTACTTC
NA	TRBV2	NA	TRBJ2-1	CASSGGQGSYNEQFF	TGTGCCAGCAGTGGAGGGCAGGGTTCCTACAATGAGCAGTTCTTC
few	TRBV4-3	NA	TRBJ1-4	CASSQDFGPAHNEKLFF	TGCGCCAGCAGCCAAGATTTCGGCCCTGCCCACAATGAAAAACTGTTTTTT
few	TRBV6-5	NA	TRBJ1-2	CASRSRSSLYGYTF	TGTGCCAGCAGATCCCGGTCATCACTCTATGGCTACACCTTC
NA	TRBV5-1	NA	TRBJ2-3	CASSLRSGLTDTQYF	TGCGCCAGCAGCTTGCGGTCAGGCCTCACAGATACGCAGTATTTT
NA	TRBV9	NA	TRBJ2-1	CASSVATNSYNEQFF	TGTGCCAGCAGCGTAGCTACGAACTCCTACAATGAGCAGTTCTTC
NA	TRBV4-1	TRBD2	TRBJ2-1	CASSQGRLAGGNEQFF	TGCGCCAGCAGCCAAGGAAGGCTAGCGGGAGGTAATGAGCAGTTCTTC
few	TRBV27	TRBD2	TRBJ2-2	CASSLSSGRVRTGELFF	TGTGCCAGCAGTTTATCTAGCGGGAGGGTTAGAACCGGGGAGCTGTTTTTT
NA	TRBV14	NA	TRBJ2-3	CASSQTRKGGGTDTQYF	TGTGCCAGCAGCCAAACCCGGAAGGGTGGAGGCACAGATACGCAGTATTTT
few	TRBV7-6	NA	TRBJ2-1	CASSRQGLEQFF	TGTGCCAGCAGCAGGCAGGGCCTCGAGCAGTTCTTC
NA	TRBV5-8	TRBD2	TRBJ2-7	CASSLDLAGGPGEQYF	TGTGCCAGCAGCTTGGATTTAGCGGGAGGGCCGGGTGAGCAGTACTTC
NA	TRBV4-3	TRBD2	TRBJ2-5	CASSQDWRGEGETQYF	TGCGCCAGCAGCCAAGATTGGCGGGGGGAGGGGGAGACCCAGTACTTC
NA	TRBV7-2	NA	TRBJ2-1	CASSPSPGLIAEDNEQFF	TGTGCCAGCAGCCCCTCCCCCGGTTTAATAGCGGAAGACAATGAGCAGTTCTTC
NA	TRBV18	NA	TRBJ2-3	CASSDTDTQYF	TGTGCCAGCTCAGACACAGATACGCAGTATTTT
NA	TRBV11-2	NA	TRBJ2-3	CASSLDGQLTDTQYF	TGTGCCAGCAGCTTAGACGGACAGCTTACAGATACGCAGTATTTT
NA	TRBV6-2/TRBV6-3	NA	TRBJ2-3	CASSLYGSTGSRADTQYF	TGTGCCAGCAGCCTCTACGGGAGTACCGGTTCTCGCGCAGATACGCAGTATTTT
NA	TRBV5-1	NA	TRBJ2-7	CASSLGMTPRAYEQYF	TGCGCCAGCAGCTTGGGTATGACACCGAGGGCCTACGAGCAGTACTTC
few	TRBV3-1/TRBV3-2	TRBD2	TRBJ2-2	CASSLLAGGPTGELFF	TGTGCCAGCAGCCTTCTAGCGGGAGGGCCCACCGGGGAGCTGTTTTTT
NA	TRBV5-1	TRBD2	TRBJ2-2	CASRSRREIGELFF	TGCGCCAGCCGCTCCCGGCGGGAGATCGGGGAGCTGTTTTTT
NA	TRBV4-1	NA	TRBJ1-1	CASSQAIIRVGGTEAFF	TGCGCCAGCAGCCAAGCCATTATCAGGGTAGGGGGCACTGAAGCTTTCTTT
NA	TRBV29-1	NA	TRBJ1-1	CSVGGAENTEAFF	TGCAGCGTTGGCGGGGCGGAGAACACTGAAGCTTTCTTT